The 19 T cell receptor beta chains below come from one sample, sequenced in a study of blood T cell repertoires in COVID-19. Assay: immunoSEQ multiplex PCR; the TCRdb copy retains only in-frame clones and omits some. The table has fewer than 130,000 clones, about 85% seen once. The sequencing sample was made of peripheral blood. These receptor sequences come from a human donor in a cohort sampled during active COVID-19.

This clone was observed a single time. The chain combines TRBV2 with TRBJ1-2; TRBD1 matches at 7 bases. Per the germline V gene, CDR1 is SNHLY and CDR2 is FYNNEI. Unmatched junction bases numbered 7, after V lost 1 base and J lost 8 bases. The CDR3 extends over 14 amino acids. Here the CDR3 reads CASSEGQGLGGYTF. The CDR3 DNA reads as TGTGCCAGCAGTGAAGGACAGGGCCTTGGCGGCTACACCTTC.

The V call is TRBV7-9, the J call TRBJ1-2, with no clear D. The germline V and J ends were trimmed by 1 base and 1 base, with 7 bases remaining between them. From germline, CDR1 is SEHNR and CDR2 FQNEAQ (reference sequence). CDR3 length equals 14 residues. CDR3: CASSLEAVNYGYTF. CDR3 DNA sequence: TGTGCCAGCAGCTTAGAAGCCGTTAACTATGGCTACACCTTC.

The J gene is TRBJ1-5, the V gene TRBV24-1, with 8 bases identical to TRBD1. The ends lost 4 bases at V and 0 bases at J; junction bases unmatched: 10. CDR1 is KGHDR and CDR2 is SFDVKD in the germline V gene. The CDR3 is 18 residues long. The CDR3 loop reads CATSDSGQGKLSNQPQHF. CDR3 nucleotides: TGTGCCACCAGTGACTCCGGACAGGGAAAACTTAGCAATCAGCCCCAGCATTTT.

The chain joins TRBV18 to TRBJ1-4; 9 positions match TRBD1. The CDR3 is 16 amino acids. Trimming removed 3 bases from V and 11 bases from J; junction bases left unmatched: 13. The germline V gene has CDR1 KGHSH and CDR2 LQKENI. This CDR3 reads CASSPTAGQGVGKLFF. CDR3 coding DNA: TGTGCCAGCTCACCCACTGCGGGACAGGGAGTGGGGAAACTGTTTTTT.

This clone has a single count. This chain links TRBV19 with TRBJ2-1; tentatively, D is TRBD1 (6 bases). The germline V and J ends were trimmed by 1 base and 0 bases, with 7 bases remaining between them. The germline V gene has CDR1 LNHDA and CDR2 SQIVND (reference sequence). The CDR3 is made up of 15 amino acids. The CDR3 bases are TGTGCCAGTAGTATAGGGACAGCCTCCTACAATGAGCAGTTCTTC. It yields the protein CASSIGTASYNEQFF.

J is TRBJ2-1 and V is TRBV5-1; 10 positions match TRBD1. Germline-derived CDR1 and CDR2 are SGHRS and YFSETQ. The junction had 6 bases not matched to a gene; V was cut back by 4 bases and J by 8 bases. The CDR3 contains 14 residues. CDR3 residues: CASSTDRGNHEQFF. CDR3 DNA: TGCGCCAGCAGCACGGACAGGGGGAACCATGAGCAGTTCTTC.

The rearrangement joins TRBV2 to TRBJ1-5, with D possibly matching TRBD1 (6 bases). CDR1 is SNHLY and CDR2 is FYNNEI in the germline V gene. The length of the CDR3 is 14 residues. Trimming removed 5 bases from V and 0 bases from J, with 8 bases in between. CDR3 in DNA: TGTGCCAGCAGTTGGGACACTAGCAATCAGCCCCAGCATTTT. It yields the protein CASSWDTSNQPQHF.

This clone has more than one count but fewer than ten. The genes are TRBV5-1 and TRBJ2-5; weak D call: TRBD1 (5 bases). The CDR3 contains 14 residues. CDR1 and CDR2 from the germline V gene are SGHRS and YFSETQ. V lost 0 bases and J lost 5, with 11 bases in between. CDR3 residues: CASSLEGLEETQYF. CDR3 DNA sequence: TGCGCCAGCAGCTTGGAGGGGTTGGAGGAGACCCAGTACTTC.

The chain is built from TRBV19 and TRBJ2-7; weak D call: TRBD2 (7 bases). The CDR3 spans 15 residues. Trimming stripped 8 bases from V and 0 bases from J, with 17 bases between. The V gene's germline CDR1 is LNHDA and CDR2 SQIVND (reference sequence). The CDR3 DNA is TGTGCCAGTCTCAGGGCGGGGGCCACCTCCTACGAGCAGTACTTC. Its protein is CASLRAGATSYEQYF.

Here the CDR3 reads CASSLHLAERGLRSDNEQFF. DNA for the CDR3: TGTGCCAGCAGTTTACACTTAGCTGAACGAGGGTTGAGGTCCGACAATGAGCAGTTCTTC. The V gene is TRBV28, the J gene TRBJ2-1; the D gene is possibly TRBD2 (5 bases). Deletions cut 2 bases from V and 5 bases from J, with 28 bases between. The CDR3 loop spans 20 amino acids. Germline CDR1 reads MDHEN; CDR2 reads SYDVKM.

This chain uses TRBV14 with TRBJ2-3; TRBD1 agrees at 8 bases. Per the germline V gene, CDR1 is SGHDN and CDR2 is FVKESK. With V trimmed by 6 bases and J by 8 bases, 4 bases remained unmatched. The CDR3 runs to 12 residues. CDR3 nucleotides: TGTGCCAGCAGTCAGACAGGGGCTACGCAGTATTTT. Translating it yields CASSQTGATQYF.

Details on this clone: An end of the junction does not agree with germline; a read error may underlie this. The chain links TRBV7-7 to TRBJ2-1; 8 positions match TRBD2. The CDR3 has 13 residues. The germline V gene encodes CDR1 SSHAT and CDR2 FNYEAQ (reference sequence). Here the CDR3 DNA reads TGTGCTAGCAGGAGCGGGAGTTCCAATGAGCAGTTCTTC. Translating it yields CASRSGSSNEQFF.

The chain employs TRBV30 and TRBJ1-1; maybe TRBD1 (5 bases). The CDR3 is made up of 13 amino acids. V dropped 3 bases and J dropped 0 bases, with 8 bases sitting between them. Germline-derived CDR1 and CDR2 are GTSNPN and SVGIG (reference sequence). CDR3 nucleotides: TGTGCCTGGAGCAAGACAGTGAACACTGAAGCTTTCTTT. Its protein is CAWSKTVNTEAFF.

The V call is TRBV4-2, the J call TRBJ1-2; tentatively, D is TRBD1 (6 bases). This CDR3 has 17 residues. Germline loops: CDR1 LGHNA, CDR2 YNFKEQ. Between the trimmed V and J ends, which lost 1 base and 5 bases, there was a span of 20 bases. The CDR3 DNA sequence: TGTGCCAGCAGCCAAGTTGGGCCACAGGGAAGAGGGTATGGCTACACCTTC. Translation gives CASSQVGPQGRGYGYTF.

The CDR3 protein is CASSLSGGGEQFF. The CDR3 DNA sequence: TGTGCCAGCAGCCTTAGCGGGGGTGGTGAGCAGTTCTTC. V and J are TRBV12-3 or TRBV12-4 and TRBJ2-1; 9 bases align to TRBD2. The CDR3 covers 13 residues. Germline trimming cut 6 bases from V and 9 bases from J; bases unmatched to any gene: 6.

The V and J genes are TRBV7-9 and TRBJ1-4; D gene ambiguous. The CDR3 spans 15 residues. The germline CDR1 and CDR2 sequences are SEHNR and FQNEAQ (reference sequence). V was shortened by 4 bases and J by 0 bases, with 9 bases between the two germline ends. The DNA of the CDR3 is TGTGCCAGCAGCTCAGGAGGACCAACTAATGAAAAACTGTTTTTT. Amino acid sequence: CASSSGGPTNEKLFF.

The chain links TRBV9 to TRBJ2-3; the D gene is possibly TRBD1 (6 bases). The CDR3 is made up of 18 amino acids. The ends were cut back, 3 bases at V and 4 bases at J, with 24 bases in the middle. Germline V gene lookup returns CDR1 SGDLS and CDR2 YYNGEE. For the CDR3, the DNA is TGTGCCAGCAGCGCCCCTACAGGGATGGGGTTTAGGGCAGATACGCAGTATTTT. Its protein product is CASSAPTGMGFRADTQYF.

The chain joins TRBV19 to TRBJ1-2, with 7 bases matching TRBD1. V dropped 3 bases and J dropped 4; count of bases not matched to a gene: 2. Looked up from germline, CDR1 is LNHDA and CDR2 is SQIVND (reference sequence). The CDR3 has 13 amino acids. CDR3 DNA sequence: TGTGCCAGTAGTATGGGACAGATCTATGGCTACACCTTC. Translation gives CASSMGQIYGYTF.

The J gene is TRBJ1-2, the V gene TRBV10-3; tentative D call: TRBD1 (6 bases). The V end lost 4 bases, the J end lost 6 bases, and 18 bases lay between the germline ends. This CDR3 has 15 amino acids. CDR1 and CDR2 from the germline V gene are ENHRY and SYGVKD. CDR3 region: CAISGAGQISDGYTF. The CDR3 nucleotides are TGTGCCATCAGTGGAGCGGGACAAATCAGCGATGGCTACACCTTC.